These 26 T cell receptor beta chains were all obtained from the same sample, sequenced in a study of preoperative IRX-2 immunotherapy in early breast cancer. Generated by immunoSEQ multiplex PCR, the TCRdb table keeps only in-frame clones and is missing some. The profile covers 55,000 to 70,000 clones, with less than 95% appearing a single time and roughly 1.7% taken by the ten largest. Regarding treatment: preoperative locoregional IRX-2 cytokine immunotherapy. Sampling was done from a patient treated with IRX-2 immunotherapy. Receptors were obtained from a human donor with breast cancer.

The J gene is TRBJ2-4, the V gene TRBV4-1; 9 bases line up with TRBD1. The germline gives CDR1 MGHRA, CDR2 YSYEKL. Unmatched junction bases numbered 10, after V lost 6 bases and J lost 7 bases. The CDR3 is 15 amino acids. The CDR3 sequence: CASSQIRTGANIQYF. For the CDR3, the DNA is TGCGCCAGCAGTCAGATCAGGACAGGGGCGAACATTCAGTACTTC.

The chain combines TRBV15 with TRBJ2-1; 7 bases line up with TRBD2. V lost 0 bases and J lost 2; bases outside the gene matches: 7. The CDR3 is 17 amino acids. In germline, CDR1 is LNHNV, CDR2 YYDKDF (reference sequence). CDR3: CATSRDLGGTPYNEQFF. Here the CDR3 DNA reads TGTGCCACCAGCAGAGATCTGGGAGGGACCCCCTACAATGAGCAGTTCTTC.

The rearrangement joins TRBV19 to TRBJ1-1; D possibly corresponds to TRBD1 (6 bases). The V end was cut by 7 bases, the J end by 1 base, with 16 bases between. The CDR3 spans 15 residues. The germline CDR1 and CDR2 sequences are LNHDA and SQIVND (reference sequence). The CDR3 DNA follows: TGTGCCAGTAACTGGGCGGGACACCAGAACACTGAAGCTTTCTTT. Protein: CASNWAGHQNTEAFF.

The rearrangement links TRBV7-9 to TRBJ1-2; 9 nucleotides match TRBD1. This CDR3 is 14 amino acids long. The V segment lost 1 base and the J segment 5 bases; nucleotides outside the gene matches: 2. Looked up from germline, CDR1 is SEHNR and CDR2 is FQNEAQ (reference sequence). CDR3 residues: CASSLVGTGYGYTF. The CDR3 nucleotides are TGTGCCAGCAGCTTAGTTGGGACAGGGTATGGCTACACCTTC. The full variable domain, with the rest looked up from reference TRBV7-9 and TRBJ1-2, is DTGVSQNPRHKITKRGQNVTFRCDPISEHNRLYWYRQTLGQGPEFLTYFQNEAQLEKSRLLSDRFSAERPKGSFSTLEIQRTEQGDSAMYLCASSLVGTGYGYTFGSGTRLTVV.

The J gene is TRBJ2-1, the V gene TRBV19; D not certain. CDR1 LNHDA and CDR2 SQIVND come from the germline V gene (reference sequence). CDR3 length: 19 residues. V shed 4 bases and J shed 5 bases, with 27 bases lying between them. As DNA, the CDR3 is TGTGCCAGTAGTACCACGCGACCCATCACAATGGTTAGAGACAATGAGCAGTTCTTC. The encoded protein is CASSTTRPITMVRDNEQFF. Full variable domain (missing parts from reference TRBV19 and TRBJ2-1): DGGITQSPKYLFRKEGQNVTLSCEQNLNHDAMYWYRQDPGQGLRLIYYSQIVNDFQKGDIAEGYSVSREKKESFPLTVTSAQKNPTAFYLCASSTTRPITMVRDNEQFFGPGTRLTVL.

The chain uses TRBV19 and TRBJ1-5, with TRBD1 matching 7 bases. This CDR3 comprises 13 residues. The germline gives CDR1 LNHDA, CDR2 SQIVND (reference sequence). The junction had 5 bases not matched to a gene; V was cut back by 5 bases and J by 7 bases. The CDR3 protein is CASSFQGGQPQHF. The CDR3 DNA reads TGTGCCAGTAGTTTCCAGGGGGGACAGCCCCAGCATTTT.

This clone appeared once. The V gene is TRBV2, the J gene TRBJ2-1; 12 bases line up with TRBD2. In germline, CDR1 is SNHLY, CDR2 FYNNEI. The CDR3 runs 16 residues. The V segment lost 7 bases and the J segment 9 bases; nucleotides outside the gene matches: 13. The CDR3 region has the DNA TGTGCCAGCAACGAGGGTCTAGCGGGGGGGCTGGTTGAGCAGTTCTTC. Translating it yields CASNEGLAGGLVEQFF.

The chain has TRBV14 and TRBJ1-1, with 7 bases that match TRBD1. CDR1 and CDR2 from the germline V gene are SGHDN and FVKESK. With 6 bases clipped from V and 5 bases from J, the junction kept 6 bases outside the gene matches. There are 13 residues in the CDR3. The chain's CDR3 is CASSQNRGTEAFF. The CDR3 nucleotides are TGTGCCAGCAGTCAGAACAGGGGTACTGAAGCTTTCTTT. Filled out from reference TRBV14 and TRBJ1-1, the complete variable domain reads EAGVTQFPSHSVIEKGQTVTLRCDPISGHDNLYWYRRVMGKEIKFLLHFVKESKQDESGMPNNRFLAERTGGTYSTLKVQPAELEDSGVYFCASSQNRGTEAFFGQGTRLTVV.

V usage is TRBV5-4 and J usage is TRBJ2-1; D is possibly TRBD2 (5 bases). V lost 4 bases and J lost 6, with 14 bases in between. The germline V gene encodes CDR1 SGHNT and CDR2 YYREEE (reference sequence). The CDR3 totals 14 residues. The CDR3 protein is CASSTTSGINEQFF. The CDR3 DNA reads as TGTGCCAGCAGCACCACCTCGGGAATCAATGAGCAGTTCTTC.

The chain recombines TRBV19 with TRBJ2-4; 8 nucleotides line up with TRBD1. CDR1 LNHDA and CDR2 SQIVND come from the germline V gene (reference sequence). The V gene end was trimmed by 5 bases and the J gene end by 8 bases; junction bases not matched to a gene: 8. The CDR3 totals 14 residues. The CDR3: CASSATGGGDIQYF. DNA for the CDR3: TGTGCCAGTAGTGCCACAGGGGGAGGTGACATTCAGTACTTC.

This chain uses TRBV2 with TRBJ2-5; D not certain. Trimming cost V 7 bases and J 0 bases, with 3 bases left between them. CDR3 length: 11 amino acids. Germline values: CDR1 SNHLY, CDR2 FYNNEI. The CDR3 region has the DNA TGTGCCAGCAACTACCAAGAGACCCAGTACTTC. Translation gives CASNYQETQYF.

This chain joins TRBV27 and TRBJ2-7; 7 bases are shared with TRBD2. The CDR3 has 15 amino acids. CDR1 and CDR2 (germline): MNHEY, SMNVEV (reference sequence). V lost 5 bases to trimming and J lost 0 bases; unmatched junction nucleotides: 7. The CDR3 sequence: CASSRGGTNSYEQYF. For the CDR3, the DNA is TGTGCCAGCAGTCGCGGGGGTACAAACTCCTACGAGCAGTACTTC.

The V call is TRBV19, the J call TRBJ2-2; D possibly corresponds to TRBD1 (6 bases). The CDR3 extends over 14 amino acids. Trimming shortened V by 2 bases and J by 4 bases, and 8 bases separated the two germline ends. The germline gives CDR1 LNHDA, CDR2 SQIVND (reference sequence). CDR3 amino acids: CASSINRVTGELFF. Here the CDR3 DNA reads TGTGCCAGTAGTATAAACAGGGTCACCGGGGAGCTGTTTTTT.

The chain recombines TRBV5-6 with TRBJ2-3; 8 bases are shared with TRBD1. Losses at the gene ends were 4 bases for V and 1 base for J; bases not matched to a gene: 8. The CDR3 extends over 16 amino acids. Germline values: CDR1 SGHDT, CDR2 YYEEEE. The CDR3 spells CASSTSDRVGTDTQYF. The CDR3, as DNA: TGTGCCAGCAGCACCTCGGACAGGGTGGGCACAGATACGCAGTATTTT.

V is TRBV19 and J is TRBJ2-1; 7 bases map to TRBD2. The CDR3 spans 14 residues. The germline CDR1 and CDR2 sequences are LNHDA and SQIVND (reference sequence). Trimming cost V 1 base and J 8 bases; bases outside gene matches: 5. The CDR3 nucleotides read TGTGCCAGTAGTATAGTTGGGGGAGGGGATGAGCAGTTCTTC. Its protein product is CASSIVGGGDEQFF.

V is TRBV5-4 and J is TRBJ2-3, with a possible D match to TRBD1 (6 bases). The V gene's germline CDR1 is SGHNT and CDR2 YYREEE (reference sequence). Trimming shortened V by 2 bases and J by 5 bases, and 12 bases separated the two germline ends. The CDR3 has 14 amino acids. CDR3 coding DNA: TGTGCCAGCAGCTTCAGGGGAGAGGAAGATACGCAGTATTTT. Residues: CASSFRGEEDTQYF.

The V call is TRBV28, the J call TRBJ2-3; D perhaps matches TRBD2 (5 bases). The CDR3 is 16 amino acids. Germline assignment: CDR1 MDHEN and CDR2 SYDVKM. Trimming took off 2 bases at V and 4 bases at J, with 16 bases between the two ends. The CDR3 DNA reads as TGTGCCAGCAGTTTAAGGCGGGTTGGAGGAGCAGATACGCAGTATTTT. Its protein is CASSLRRVGGADTQYF.

The chain has TRBV29-1 and TRBJ2-7, with D perhaps matching TRBD2 (7 bases). Germline CDR1 reads SQVTM; CDR2 reads ANQGSEA. The CDR3 loop spans 13 amino acids. V was trimmed by 5 bases and J by 2 bases, leaving 13 bases between them. The CDR3 loop is CSVRGGRTYEQYF. As DNA, the CDR3 is TGCAGCGTTAGGGGGGGACGAACCTACGAGCAGTACTTC.

The chain recombines TRBV9 with TRBJ2-1; D is uncertain. CDR1 and CDR2 from the germline V gene are SGDLS and YYNGEE. V lost 1 base to trimming and J lost 9 bases, with 5 bases between them. The CDR3 length is 11 residues. The CDR3 reads CASSVSAEQFF. CDR3 nucleotides: TGTGCCAGCAGCGTATCTGCTGAGCAGTTCTTC.

The chain couples TRBV2 to TRBJ1-2; D is unclear. The germline V and J ends were trimmed by 2 bases and 7 bases, with 8 bases remaining between them. Germline V lookup: CDR1 SNHLY, CDR2 FYNNEI. This CDR3 has 12 amino acids. The CDR3 region is CASSETRVGYTF. The CDR3 coding sequence is TGTGCCAGCAGTGAAACTAGGGTTGGCTACACCTTC.

The rearrangement joins TRBV7-9 to TRBJ1-4, with 10 nucleotides matching TRBD1. The germline V gene has CDR1 SEHNR and CDR2 FQNEAQ (reference sequence). The CDR3 has 19 residues. Germline trimming cut 4 bases from V and 5 bases from J; bases unmatched to any gene: 16. The CDR3 DNA reads as TGTGCCAGCAGCTCGTGGGTACGGGACAGGGGTTCGATAAATGAAAAACTGTTTTTT. Residues: CASSSWVRDRGSINEKLFF.

The rearrangement uses TRBV7-9 and TRBJ1-2, with 11 bases lining up with TRBD1. This CDR3 is 14 amino acids long. The V and J ends lost 3 bases and 4 bases, in that order; junction bases with no gene match: 1. Germline lookup yields CDR1 SEHNR and CDR2 FQNEAQ (reference sequence). The CDR3 reads CASSFGQGAYGYTF. CDR3 sequence (DNA): TGTGCCAGCAGCTTCGGACAGGGGGCCTATGGCTACACCTTC.

The chain joins TRBV28 to TRBJ1-2; tentative D call: TRBD1 (5 bases). This CDR3 is built from 15 residues. Germline CDR1 is MDHEN and CDR2 is SYDVKM. Trimming took 5 bases from V and 4 from J, leaving 17 bases between them. For the CDR3, the DNA is TGTGCCAGCAGTCCTCAGGGAGTAGCCTTCTATGGCTACACCTTC. Translation: CASSPQGVAFYGYTF.

The rearrangement joins TRBV30 to TRBJ1-5; no firm D call. Trimming removed 0 bases from V and 3 bases from J, with 6 bases in between. This CDR3 comprises 13 residues. CDR1 is GTSNPN and CDR2 is SVGIG in the germline V gene (reference sequence). The CDR3 DNA reads as TGTGCCTGGAGTGTACTGGCCAATCAGCCCCAGCATTTT. Translated: CAWSVLANQPQHF.

The chain is built from TRBV14 and TRBJ2-5, with D perhaps TRBD1 (6 bases). Per the germline V gene, CDR1 is SGHDN and CDR2 is FVKESK. Trimming took 10 bases from V and 5 from J, leaving 20 bases between them. The CDR3 runs 14 residues. For the CDR3, the DNA is TGTGCCAACTTATTTCGGACAGCCTGGGAGACCCAGTACTTC. Translating it yields CANLFRTAWETQYF.

The chain links TRBV7-2 to TRBJ2-1; 10 bases align to TRBD2. Trimming cost V 5 bases and J 0 bases; bases outside gene matches: 4. The CDR3 extends over 16 amino acids. The germline gives CDR1 SGHTA, CDR2 FQGNSA. CDR3 nucleotide sequence: TGTGCCAGCAGCGTTAGCGGGAGGCCCTCCTACAATGAGCAGTTCTTC. Its translation: CASSVSGRPSYNEQFF. The full variable domain, its missing parts supplied by reference TRBV7-2 and TRBJ2-1, is GAGVSQSPSNKVTEKGKDVELRCDPISGHTALYWYRQSLGQGLEFLIYFQGNSAPDKSGLPSDRFSAERTGGSVSTLTIQRTQQEDSAVYLCASSVSGRPSYNEQFFGPGTRLTVL.